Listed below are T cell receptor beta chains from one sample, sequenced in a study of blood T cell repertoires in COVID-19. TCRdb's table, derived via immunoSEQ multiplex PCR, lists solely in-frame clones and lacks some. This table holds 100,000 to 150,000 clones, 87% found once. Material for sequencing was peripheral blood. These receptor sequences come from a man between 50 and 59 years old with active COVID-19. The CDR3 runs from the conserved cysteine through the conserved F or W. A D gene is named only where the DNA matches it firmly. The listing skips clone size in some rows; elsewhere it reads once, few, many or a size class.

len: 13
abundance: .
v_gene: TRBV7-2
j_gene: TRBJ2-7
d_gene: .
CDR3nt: TGTGCCAGCAGCCTCGCGTCGGGGAACGAGCAGTACTTC
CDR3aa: CASSLASGNEQYF

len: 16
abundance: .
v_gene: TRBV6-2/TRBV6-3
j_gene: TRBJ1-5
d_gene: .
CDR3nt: TGTGCCAGCAGTTACTCATCTCGGGGAGGCAATCAGCCCCAGCATTTT
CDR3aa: CASSYSSRGGNQPQHF

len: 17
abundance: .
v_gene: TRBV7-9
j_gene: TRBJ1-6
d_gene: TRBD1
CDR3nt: TGTGCCAGCAGCTTAGTAGGGGCAGGGGGCTATAATTCACCCCTCCACTTT
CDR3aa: CASSLVGAGGYNSPLHF

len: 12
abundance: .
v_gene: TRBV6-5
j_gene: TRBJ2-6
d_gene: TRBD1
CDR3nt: TGTGCCAGCAGGGGGACAGTCGGCGTCCTGACTTTC
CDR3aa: CASRGTVGVLTF

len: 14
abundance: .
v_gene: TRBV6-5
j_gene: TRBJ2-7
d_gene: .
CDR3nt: TGTGCCAGCAGTAAGACAGGTCGGGGCGACGAGCAGTACTTC
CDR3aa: CASSKTGRGDEQYF

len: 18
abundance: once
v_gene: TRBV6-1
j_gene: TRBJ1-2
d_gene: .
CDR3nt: TGTGCCAGCAGTGAACAGTCGGAGGGAGTGATGGGGAGCTATGGCTACACCTTC
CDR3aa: CASSEQSEGVMGSYGYTF

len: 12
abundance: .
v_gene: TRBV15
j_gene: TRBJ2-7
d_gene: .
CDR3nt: TGTGCCACCAGCAGAGACAGGGATGAGCAGTACTTC
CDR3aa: CATSRDRDEQYF

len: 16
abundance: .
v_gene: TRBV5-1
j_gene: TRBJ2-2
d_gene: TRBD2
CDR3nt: TGCGCCAGCAGAATCCTGGGACTAGCGAACACCGGGGAGCTGTTTTTT
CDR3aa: CASRILGLANTGELFF

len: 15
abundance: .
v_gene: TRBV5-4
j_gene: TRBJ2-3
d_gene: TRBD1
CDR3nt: TGTGCCAGCAGCTTATTTCAGGGGGCGACAGATACGCAGTATTTT
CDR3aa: CASSLFQGATDTQYF

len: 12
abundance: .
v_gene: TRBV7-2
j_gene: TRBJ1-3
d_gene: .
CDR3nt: TGTGCCAGCAGCTTTACTGGAAACACCATATATTTT
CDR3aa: CASSFTGNTIYF

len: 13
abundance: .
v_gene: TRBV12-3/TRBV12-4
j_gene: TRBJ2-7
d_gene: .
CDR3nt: TGTGCCAGCAACTCTGGCGGTCCCTACGAGCAGTACTTC
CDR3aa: CASNSGGPYEQYF

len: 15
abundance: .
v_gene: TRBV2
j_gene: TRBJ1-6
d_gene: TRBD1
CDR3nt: TGTGCCAGCGGGGAGGACAGGGCTTATAATTCACCCCTCCACTTT
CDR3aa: CASGEDRAYNSPLHF

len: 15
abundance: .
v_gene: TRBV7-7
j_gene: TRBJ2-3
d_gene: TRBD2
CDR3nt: TGTGCCAGCAGCTTTGGAGTAGCGGGGACAGATACGCAGTATTTT
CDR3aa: CASSFGVAGTDTQYF

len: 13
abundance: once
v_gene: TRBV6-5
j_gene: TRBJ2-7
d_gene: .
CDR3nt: TGTGCCAGCAGTCCCCCAGGGACCTACGAGCAGTACTTC
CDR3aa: CASSPPGTYEQYF

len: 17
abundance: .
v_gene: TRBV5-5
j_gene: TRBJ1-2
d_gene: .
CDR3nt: TGTGCCAGCAGCTTGGCCGGAGTAAGTGGCCCGGGGATCCGCTACACCTTC
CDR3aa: CASSLAGVSGPGIRYTF

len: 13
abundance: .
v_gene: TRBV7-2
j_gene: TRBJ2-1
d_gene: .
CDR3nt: TGTGCCAGCAGCTTGGACAGCCACAATGAGCAGTTCTTC
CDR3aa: CASSLDSHNEQFF

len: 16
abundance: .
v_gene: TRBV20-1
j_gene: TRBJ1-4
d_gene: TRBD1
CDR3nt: TGCAGTGCTAGTGTGGGGACAGTTGTGGCTAATGAAAAACTGTTTTTT
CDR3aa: CSASVGTVVANEKLFF

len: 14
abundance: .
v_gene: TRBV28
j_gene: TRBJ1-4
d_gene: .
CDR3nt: TGTGCCAGCAGGGCCCTACAGGTTGGTGAAAAACTGTTTTTT
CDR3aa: CASRALQVGEKLFF

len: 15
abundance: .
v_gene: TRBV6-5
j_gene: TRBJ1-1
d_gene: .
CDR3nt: TGTGCCAGCAGTCGTGACAGTAAAGGCAGGACTGAAGCTTTCTTT
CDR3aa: CASSRDSKGRTEAFF

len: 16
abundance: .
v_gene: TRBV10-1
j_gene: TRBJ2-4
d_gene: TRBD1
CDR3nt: TGCGCCAGCAGTGAGAAGCTCGACAGGGCCCAAAACATTCAGTACTTC
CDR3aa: CASSEKLDRAQNIQYF

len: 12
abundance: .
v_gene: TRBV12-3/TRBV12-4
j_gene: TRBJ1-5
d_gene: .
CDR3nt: TGTGCCAGCAGCAATGCGGTGCAGCCCCAGCATTTT
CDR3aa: CASSNAVQPQHF

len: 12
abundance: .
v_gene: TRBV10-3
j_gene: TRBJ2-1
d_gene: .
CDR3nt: TGTGCCATCAGTGTTAATTCTAATGAGCAGTTCTTC
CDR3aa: CAISVNSNEQFF

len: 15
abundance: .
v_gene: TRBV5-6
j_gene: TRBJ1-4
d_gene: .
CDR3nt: TGTGCCAGCAGTTCAAGGCAGGGCTCTAATGAAAAACTGTTTTTT
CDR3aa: CASSSRQGSNEKLFF

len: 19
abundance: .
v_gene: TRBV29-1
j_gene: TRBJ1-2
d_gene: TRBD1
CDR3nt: TGCAGCGTTGAAGCAAGCCCCCGGGACAGGAAGGCCAGAGCCTATGGCTACACCTTC
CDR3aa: CSVEASPRDRKARAYGYTF

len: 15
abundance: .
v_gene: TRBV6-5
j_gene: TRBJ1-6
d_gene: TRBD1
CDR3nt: TGTGCCAGCAGCAGGGGGGACAGGGTAAATTCACCCCTCCACTTT
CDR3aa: CASSRGDRVNSPLHF

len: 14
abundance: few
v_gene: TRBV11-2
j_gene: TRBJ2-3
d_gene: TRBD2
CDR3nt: TGTGCCAGCAGCTCTAGCGGGGGCACAGATACGCAGTATTTT
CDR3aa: CASSSSGGTDTQYF

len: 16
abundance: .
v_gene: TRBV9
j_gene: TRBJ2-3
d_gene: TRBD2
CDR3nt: TGTGCCAGCAGCGTAGGTTCGCGGGGGGCCGGGGATACGCAGTATTTT
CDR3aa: CASSVGSRGAGDTQYF

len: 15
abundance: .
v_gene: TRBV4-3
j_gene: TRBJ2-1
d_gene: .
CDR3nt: TGCGCCAGCAGCCAAGCTGTCGGGGGATACAATGAGCAGTTCTTC
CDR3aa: CASSQAVGGYNEQFF

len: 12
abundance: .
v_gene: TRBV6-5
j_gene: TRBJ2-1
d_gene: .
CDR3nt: TGTGCCAGTGGCAAGGGGTATACTGAGCAGTTCTTC
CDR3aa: CASGKGYTEQFF

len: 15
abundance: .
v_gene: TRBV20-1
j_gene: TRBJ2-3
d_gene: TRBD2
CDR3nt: TGCAGTGCTAGTTTGTTGCGGGGGGGCGTGGATACGCAGTATTTT
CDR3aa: CSASLLRGGVDTQYF

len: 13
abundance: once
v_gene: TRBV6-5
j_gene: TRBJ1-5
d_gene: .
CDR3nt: TGTGCCAGCAATAATCGGGGCAATCAGCCCCAGCATTTT
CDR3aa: CASNNRGNQPQHF

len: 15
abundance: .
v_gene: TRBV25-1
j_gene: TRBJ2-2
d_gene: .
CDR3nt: TGTGCCAGCAGTGAGGGGGGGCGCGGGACCGGGGAGCTGTTTTTT
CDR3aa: CASSEGGRGTGELFF

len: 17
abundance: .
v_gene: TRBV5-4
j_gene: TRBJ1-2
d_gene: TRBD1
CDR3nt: TGTGCCAGCAGCTCCACTCAGGGGGCTCAACCAGGGTATGGCTACACCTTC
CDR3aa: CASSSTQGAQPGYGYTF

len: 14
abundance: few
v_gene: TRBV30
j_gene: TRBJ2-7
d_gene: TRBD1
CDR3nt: TGTGCCTGGACGACAGGGGTGGGCTCCTACGAGCAGTACTTC
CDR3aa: CAWTTGVGSYEQYF

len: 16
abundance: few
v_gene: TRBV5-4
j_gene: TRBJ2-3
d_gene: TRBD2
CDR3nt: TGTGCCAGCGGGCCCGGGGCGGGGGGGCCGTCAGATACGCAGTATTTT
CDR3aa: CASGPGAGGPSDTQYF

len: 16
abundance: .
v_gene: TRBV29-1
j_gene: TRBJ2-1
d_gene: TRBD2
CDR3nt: TGCAGCGTTGAAGAAGGGACTAGTGAGGGGTACAATGAGCAGTTCTTC
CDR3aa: CSVEEGTSEGYNEQFF

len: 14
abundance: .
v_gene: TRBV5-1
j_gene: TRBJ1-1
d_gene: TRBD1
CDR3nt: TGCGCCAGCAGCCTGTCGAGGGGGCACACTGAAGCTTTCTTT
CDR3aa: CASSLSRGHTEAFF

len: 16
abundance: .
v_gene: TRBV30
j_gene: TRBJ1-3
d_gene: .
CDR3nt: TGTGCCTGGAGTGTTCGACAGATCTTCTCTGGAAACACCATATATTTT
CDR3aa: CAWSVRQIFSGNTIYF

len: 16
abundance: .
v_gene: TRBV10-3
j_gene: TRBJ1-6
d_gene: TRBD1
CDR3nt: TGTGCCATCAGTTCACAGGGGGCAAGGAATAATTCACCCCTCCACTTT
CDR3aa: CAISSQGARNNSPLHF

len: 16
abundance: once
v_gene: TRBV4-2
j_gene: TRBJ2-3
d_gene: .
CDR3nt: TGTGCCAGCTCTAATACCGGACTCTCTTATACAGATACGCAGTATTTT
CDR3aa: CASSNTGLSYTDTQYF

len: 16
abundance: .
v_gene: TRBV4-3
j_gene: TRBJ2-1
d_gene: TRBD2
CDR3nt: TGCGCCAGCAGCCAAGTGGGCGGGGGGGCCTTGTATGAGCAGTTCTTC
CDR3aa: CASSQVGGGALYEQFF

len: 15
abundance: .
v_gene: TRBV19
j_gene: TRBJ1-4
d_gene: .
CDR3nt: TGTGCCAGTAGTACCGGCGGGGGCTTGGGAGAAAAACTGTTTTTT
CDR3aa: CASSTGGGLGEKLFF

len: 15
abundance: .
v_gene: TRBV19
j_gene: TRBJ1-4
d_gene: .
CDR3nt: TGTGCCAGTAGTACGAGTGCAGGGCGGTATGAAAAACTGTTTTTT
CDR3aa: CASSTSAGRYEKLFF

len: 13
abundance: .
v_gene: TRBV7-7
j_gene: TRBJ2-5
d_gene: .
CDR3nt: TGTGCCAGCAGTCGGGACTTAGAAAAGACCCAGTACTTC
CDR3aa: CASSRDLEKTQYF

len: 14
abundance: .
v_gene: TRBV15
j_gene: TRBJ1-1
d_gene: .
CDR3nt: TGTGCCACCAGCAGAGTGGAGGTCGGCACTGAAGCTTTCTTT
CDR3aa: CATSRVEVGTEAFF

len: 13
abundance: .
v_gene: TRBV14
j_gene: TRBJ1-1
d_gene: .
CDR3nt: TGTGCCAGCAGCCAAGAACTGGAGACTGAAGCTTTCTTT
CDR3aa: CASSQELETEAFF

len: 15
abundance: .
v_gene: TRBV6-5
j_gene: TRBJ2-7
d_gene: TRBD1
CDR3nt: TGTGCCAGCAGGCCCGGCACAGGGGCTAATTACGAGCAGTACTTC
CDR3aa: CASRPGTGANYEQYF

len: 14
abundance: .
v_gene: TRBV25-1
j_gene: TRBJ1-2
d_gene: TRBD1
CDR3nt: TGTGCCAGCTTTGGGACAGGGGTTAACTATGGCTACACCTTC
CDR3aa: CASFGTGVNYGYTF

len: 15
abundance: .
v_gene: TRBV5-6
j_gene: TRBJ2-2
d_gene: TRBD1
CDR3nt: TGTGCCAGCAGCAGGGACAGGGTTGGCACCGGGGAGCTGTTTTTT
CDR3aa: CASSRDRVGTGELFF

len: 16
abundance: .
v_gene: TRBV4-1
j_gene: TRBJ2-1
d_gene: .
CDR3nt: TGCGCCAGCAGCCAAGATGGGGGGAGGAACTACAATGAGCAGTTCTTC
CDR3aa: CASSQDGGRNYNEQFF

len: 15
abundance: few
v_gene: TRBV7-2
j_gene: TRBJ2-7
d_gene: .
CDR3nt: TGTGCCAGCAGCTTACGGGAGTGGGCGAAGGACGAGCAGTACTTC
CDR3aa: CASSLREWAKDEQYF

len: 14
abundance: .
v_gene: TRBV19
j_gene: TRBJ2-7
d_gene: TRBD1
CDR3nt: TGTGCCAGTAGTAATCGGGACAGGGGTTACGAGCAGTACTTC
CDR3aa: CASSNRDRGYEQYF

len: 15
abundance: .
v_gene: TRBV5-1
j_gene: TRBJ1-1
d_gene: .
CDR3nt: TGCGCCAGCACGGCTTTAGGGGAAATGGGCACTGAAGCTTTCTTT
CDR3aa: CASTALGEMGTEAFF

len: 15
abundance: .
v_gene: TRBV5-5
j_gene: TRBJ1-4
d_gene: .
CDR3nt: TGTGCCAGCAGCTTGCAAGGGGGATCAAATGAAAAACTGTTTTTT
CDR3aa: CASSLQGGSNEKLFF